The clone carrying this T cell receptor beta chain appeared many times. Regions amplified from RNA transcripts were the TCR beta CDR3 regions. Primed by the HTBI set, a first-round RT-PCR was run on the TCR CDR3. TCRdb reprocessed the multiplex PCR reads with MiXCR, giving one entry per CDR3 protein. The data hold 400,000 to 550,000 distinct CDR3 sequences, with approximately 25% observed a single time. The data were taken from a study of T cells in Graves' hyperthyroidism and ophthalmopathy. Study as a whole: Peripheral blood collection took place at initial diagnosis, before any treatment.

Sequenced material: blood. This receptor was taken from a woman under 40 with Graves' ophthalmopathy.

CDR3 sequence reads: CASSPTTYSGNSPLHF. CDR3 coding DNA: TGTGCCAGCAGCCCCACAACCTACTCGGGTAATTCACCCCTCCACTTT. The chain is built from TRBV7-2 and TRBJ1-6; D not resolved. Per germline, CDR1 SGHTA and CDR2 FQGNSA. The CDR3 spans 16 residues. V was shortened by 5 bases and J by 6 bases, with 17 bases between the two germline ends.